This T cell receptor beta chain is drawn from a study of T cell repertoires in cytomegalovirus infection. Study context: Both a matching HLA type and CMV infection were indicated by public TCR beta signatures.

Study-level points and caveats: People with CMV and the relevant HLA were identified by cumulative public TCR beta family frequency.

Germline CDR1 is SGHNT and CDR2 is YYREEE (reference sequence). The CDR3 has 16 amino acids. Trimming at V came to 0 bases and at J to 9 bases, leaving 7 bases not matched to a gene. This clonotype was recorded a few times. The antigen is unknown. TCRdb ran MiXCR on the reads and lists one entry per CDR3 protein. This sample yields about 740,000 distinct CDR3 sequences, of which 35% to 40% are seen a single time; about 2.8% belongs to the top ten. Sequenced: PBMCs. The chain joins TRBV5-4 to TRBJ2-1; 12 nucleotides match TRBD1. The receptor's source is a human donor in good health (CMV status not recorded). Some clones in this sample may be carry-over from other donors' samples. The CDR3 bases are TGTGCCAGCAGCTTGGGGGACAGGGGGCGCCGGGGTGAGCAGTTCTTC. Translation: CASSLGDRGRRGEQFF.